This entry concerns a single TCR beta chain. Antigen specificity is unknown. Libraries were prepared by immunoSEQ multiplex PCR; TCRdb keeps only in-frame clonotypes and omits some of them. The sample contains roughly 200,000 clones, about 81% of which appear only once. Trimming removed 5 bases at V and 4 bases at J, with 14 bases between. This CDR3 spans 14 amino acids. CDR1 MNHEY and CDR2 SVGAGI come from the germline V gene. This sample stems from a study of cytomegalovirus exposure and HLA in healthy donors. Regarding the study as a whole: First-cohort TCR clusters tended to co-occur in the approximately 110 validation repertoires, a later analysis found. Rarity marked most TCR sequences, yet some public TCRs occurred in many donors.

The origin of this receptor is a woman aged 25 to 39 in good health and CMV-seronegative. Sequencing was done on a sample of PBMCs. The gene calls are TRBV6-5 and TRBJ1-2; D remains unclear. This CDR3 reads CASSNQQGGYGYTF. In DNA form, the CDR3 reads TGTGCCAGCAGTAATCAGCAAGGAGGCTATGGCTACACCTTC.